Below, 26 T cell receptor beta chains from the same sample are listed, as sequenced in a study of blood T cell repertoires in COVID-19. Sequenced by immunoSEQ multiplex PCR; TCRdb stores in-frame clones only, minus some. The repertoire has more than 250,000 clones, 92% of them found once; the top ten carry about a fifth. Sequencing was carried out using PBMCs or T cells enriched from blood (not recorded which). All receptors come from a young woman who had recovered from COVID-19.

This clone was observed once. J is TRBJ1-3 and V is TRBV10-1; TRBD1 agrees at 9 bases. Germline V lookup: CDR1 WNHNN, CDR2 SYGVQD (reference sequence). Germline trimming cut 9 bases from V and 8 bases from J; bases unmatched to any gene: 14. The CDR3 is 15 amino acids. The CDR3 here is CASPITGTGIHTIYF. CDR3 nucleotides: TGCGCCAGTCCGATTACCGGGACAGGGATACACACCATATATTTT.

This chain connects TRBV20-1 to TRBJ1-5, with D possibly matching TRBD1 (5 bases). The V gene's germline CDR1 is DFQATT and CDR2 SNEGSKA (reference sequence). Trimming stripped 3 bases from V and 2 bases from J, with 23 bases between. The CDR3 runs 18 residues. The CDR3 region has the DNA TGCAGTGCTAGTTCCCATCGGGGGACTTATCCAGGCAATCAGCCCCAGCATTTT. Translated, it gives CSASSHRGTYPGNQPQHF.

J is TRBJ1-5 and V is TRBV28, with a possible D match to TRBD1 (6 bases). This CDR3 has 18 residues. Germline CDR1 MDHEN, CDR2 SYDVKM. Trimming took off 4 bases at V and 0 bases at J, with 19 bases between the two ends. For the CDR3, the DNA is TGTGCCAGCAGTTCCCCTGGACAGCCAACTTATAGCAATCAGCCCCAGCATTTT. This sequence encodes CASSSPGQPTYSNQPQHF.

The chain has TRBV15 and TRBJ1-5; D is ambiguous. Germline lookup yields CDR1 LNHNV and CDR2 YYDKDF (reference sequence). The CDR3 consists of 14 residues. The ends were cut back, 3 bases at V and 3 bases at J, with 9 bases in the middle. The CDR3 sequence is CATSSVAFNQPQHF. Written as DNA, the CDR3 is TGTGCCACCAGCAGTGTGGCCTTCAATCAGCCCCAGCATTTT.

V is TRBV11-2 and J is TRBJ1-4; D possibly corresponds to TRBD1 (5 bases). CDR1 is SGHAT, CDR2 FQNNGV, per germline. With 4 bases removed from V and 3 bases from J, the gap between germline ends came to 18 bases. The CDR3 extends over 17 amino acids. CDR3 sequence reads: CASSSGERGSANEKLFF. The CDR3 DNA sequence: TGTGCCAGCAGCTCGGGGGAGCGGGGGTCAGCTAATGAAAAACTGTTTTTT. The full variable domain, in which reference TRBV11-2 and TRBJ1-4 provide the parts outside the CDR3, is EAGVAQSPRYKIIEKRQSVAFWCNPISGHATLYWYQQILGQGPKLLIQFQNNGVVDDSQLPKDRFSAERLKGVDSTLKIQPAKLEDSAVYLCASSSGERGSANEKLFFGSGTQLSVL.

This clone was observed once. The chain couples TRBV18 to TRBJ2-1; 8 bases match TRBD2. The J segment lost 1 base and the V segment lost 4 bases, leaving 6 bases of the junction unmatched. In germline, CDR1 is KGHSH, CDR2 LQKENI. The CDR3 spans 16 residues. CDR3 sequence: CASSQSGRGSYNEQFF. The CDR3 bases are TGTGCCAGCTCACAGAGCGGGAGAGGGTCCTACAATGAGCAGTTCTTC.

The chain joins TRBV9 to TRBJ2-7; possibly TRBD2 for D (6 bases). The CDR3 covers 17 residues. V was clipped by 0 bases and J by 0 bases, with 16 bases between them. Germline values: CDR1 SGDLS, CDR2 YYNGEE. The CDR3 loop is CASSVDFGGTPSYEQYF. CDR3 bases: TGTGCCAGCAGCGTAGATTTTGGGGGGACTCCCTCCTACGAGCAGTACTTC.

The genes are TRBV5-6 and TRBJ2-5; maybe TRBD2 (5 bases). CDR3 size: 13 residues. Germline CDR1 SGHDT, CDR2 YYEEEE. The V and J ends lost 5 bases and 2 bases respectively, with 10 bases between them. The CDR3 region has the DNA TGTGCCAGCAGACCACTAGTTCAAGAGACCCAGTACTTC. Its translation is CASRPLVQETQYF.

This chain uses TRBV6-6 with TRBJ1-5; perhaps TRBD1 as D (6 bases). Germline CDR1 is MNHNY and CDR2 is SVGAGI (reference sequence). Trimming stripped 7 bases from V and 1 base from J, with 14 bases between. CDR3 length: 15 amino acids. CDR3 region: CASTEWGLSNQPQHF. As DNA, the CDR3 is TGTGCCAGCACCGAATGGGGGCTCAGCAATCAGCCCCAGCATTTT.

This sequence joins TRBV30 and TRBJ2-2; 9 nucleotides agree with TRBD1. V trimming: 6 bases; J trimming: 4 bases; junction bases outside the gene matches: 6. The CDR3 is 14 residues long. Per the germline V gene, CDR1 is GTSNPN and CDR2 is SVGIG (reference sequence). Here the CDR3 DNA reads TGTGCCTGCCGGGACAGGGATCTCACCGGGGAGCTGTTTTTT. This translates into CACRDRDLTGELFF.

This clone has only one observation. The chain is built from TRBV7-8 and TRBJ2-1; 7 bases map to TRBD2. CDR1 is SGHVS and CDR2 is FQNEAQ in the germline V gene. The V segment lost 5 bases and the J segment 3 bases; nucleotides outside the gene matches: 13. This CDR3 region has 17 residues. CDR3 amino acids: CASSLVYLADGYNEQFF. The CDR3 region has the DNA TGTGCCAGCAGCCTTGTTTACCTAGCGGACGGCTACAATGAGCAGTTCTTC.

The chain has TRBV3-1 (or the pseudogene TRBV3-2) and TRBJ2-1, with 9 bases that match TRBD2. The CDR3 sequence is 15 residues long. Germline CDR1 is LGHDT and CDR2 is YNNKEL (reference sequence). V was clipped by 1 base and J by 6 bases; unmatched bases: 4. CDR3 sequence: CASSQALAGANEQFF. In DNA form, the CDR3 reads TGTGCCAGCAGCCAAGCACTAGCGGGCGCCAATGAGCAGTTCTTC.

This clone was counted a single time. Additional DNA sequences in this sample encode the identical CDR3. This chain uses TRBV20-1 with TRBJ1-3; tentative D call: TRBD1 (5 bases). Trimming took off 6 bases at V and 4 bases at J, with 7 bases between the two ends. The CDR3 runs to 11 residues. From germline, CDR1 is DFQATT and CDR2 SNEGSKA (reference sequence). The CDR3 loop reads CSARGGNTIYF. The CDR3 nucleotides are TGCAGTGCCCGGGGGGGAAACACCATATATTTT.

This sequence joins TRBV28 and TRBJ2-1; 10 bases are shared with TRBD2. Germline V gene data show CDR1 as MDHEN and CDR2 as SYDVKM. V was clipped by 8 bases and J by 4 bases; unmatched bases: 5. There are 14 residues in the CDR3. The CDR3: CASALAGTYNEQFF. Written as DNA, the CDR3 is TGTGCCAGCGCACTAGCGGGAACATACAATGAGCAGTTCTTC. Full variable domain (rest looked up from reference TRBV28 and TRBJ2-1): DVKVTQSSRYLVKRTGEKVFLECVQDMDHENMFWYRQDPGLGLRLIYFSYDVKMKEKGDIPEGYSVSREKKERFSLILESASTNQTSMYLCASALAGTYNEQFFGPGTRLTVL.

The rearrangement joins TRBV24-1 to TRBJ1-2; D is possibly TRBD1 (6 bases). V was pared by 6 bases and J by 1 base, with 14 bases between. Germline-derived CDR1 and CDR2 are KGHDR and SFDVKD. The CDR3 totals 15 residues. The CDR3 sequence is CATSPIQGINYGYTF. The DNA of the CDR3 is TGTGCCACCAGTCCAATCCAGGGGATTAACTATGGCTACACCTTC.

The chain carries TRBV7-9 and TRBJ1-1; 7 bases fit TRBD1. This CDR3 is 15 amino acids long. Germline-derived CDR1 and CDR2 are SEHNR and FQNEAQ (reference sequence). V dropped 5 bases and J dropped 5; count of bases not matched to a gene: 11. The CDR3 reads CASSPPDRSGTEAFF. The CDR3 DNA is TGTGCCAGCAGCCCCCCGGACAGGTCGGGAACTGAAGCTTTCTTT. Filled out from reference TRBV7-9 and TRBJ1-1, the complete variable domain reads DTGVSQNPRHKITKRGQNVTFRCDPISEHNRLYWYRQTLGQGPEFLTYFQNEAQLEKSRLLSDRFSAERPKGSFSTLEIQRTEQGDSAMYLCASSPPDRSGTEAFFGQGTRLTVV.

The count of this clone is one. This chain uses TRBV5-1 with TRBJ1-1; D uncertain. In germline, CDR1 is SGHRS, CDR2 YFSETQ. The V gene lost 4 bases and the J gene lost 1 base, with 11 bases spanning the gap. The CDR3 contains 14 residues. CDR3 DNA: TGCGCCAGCAGCCCCGCTGGAGGGAACACTGAAGCTTTCTTT. Protein product: CASSPAGGNTEAFF.

V usage is TRBV5-6 and J usage is TRBJ2-3; tentative D call: TRBD2 (6 bases). V was pared by 4 bases and J by 5 bases, with 17 bases between. CDR3 length: 15 amino acids. Germline values: CDR1 SGHDT, CDR2 YYEEEE. CDR3 in DNA: TGTGCCAGCAGCCCCCCCTGGCGGGGCGAAGATACGCAGTATTTT. Translating gives CASSPPWRGEDTQYF.

The chain combines TRBV7-3 with TRBJ2-5, with 9 bases that match TRBD2. Per the germline V gene, CDR1 is SGHTA and CDR2 is FQGTGA. The trim removed 5 bases at V and 4 bases at J, leaving 8 bases unmatched. There are 15 residues in the CDR3. This CDR3 is CASSRSGSTGETQYF. The DNA of the CDR3 is TGTGCCAGCAGCCGTAGCGGGAGTACGGGAGAGACCCAGTACTTC.

The V and J genes are TRBV19 and TRBJ2-5, with D hard to call. Germline values: CDR1 LNHDA, CDR2 SQIVND (reference sequence). The CDR3 runs 13 residues. V dropped 4 bases and J dropped 5 bases, with 11 bases sitting between them. The CDR3 nucleotides read TGTGCCAGTAGTACCTCGCAGAGGGAGACCCAGTACTTC. Protein: CASSTSQRETQYF.

The gene calls are TRBV6-2 or TRBV6-3 and TRBJ2-3, with TRBD2 as a possible D gene (5 bases). Per germline, CDR1 MNHEY and CDR2 SVGEGT. This CDR3 comprises 17 residues. Trimming pared 5 bases from V and 4 bases from J, leaving 22 bases between. In DNA form, the CDR3 reads TGTGCCAGCAGTACAACCCCGGTCCCAGAGCGGCCAGATACGCAGTATTTT. It yields the protein CASSTTPVPERPDTQYF.

The chain recombines TRBV18 with TRBJ2-3, with D perhaps matching TRBD1 (5 bases). CDR3 length equals 15 residues. The V end was cut by 1 base, the J end by 6 bases, with 14 bases between. The germline CDR1 and CDR2 sequences are KGHSH and LQKENI. The CDR3 sequence is CASSPQAGMRDTQYF. CDR3 DNA sequence: TGTGCCAGCTCACCACAAGCAGGGATGAGGGATACGCAGTATTTT.

The V and J genes are TRBV29-1 and TRBJ2-2, with 8 bases that match TRBD2. The CDR3 runs to 13 residues. Per germline, CDR1 SQVTM and CDR2 ANQGSEA. The junction had 3 bases not matched to a gene; V was cut back by 3 bases and J by 6 bases. DNA for the CDR3: TGCAGCGTTGACTCCGGGGGGGCCGGGGAGCTGTTTTTT. This encodes CSVDSGGAGELFF.

The V gene is TRBV9, the J gene TRBJ2-3; TRBD2 aligns across 9 bases. V was clipped by 4 bases and J by 6 bases; unmatched bases: 6. The germline V gene encodes CDR1 SGDLS and CDR2 YYNGEE. This CDR3 contains 14 residues. CDR3 in amino acids: CASSLSGGRDTQYF. CDR3 sequence (DNA): TGTGCCAGCAGCCTAAGCGGGGGGCGGGATACGCAGTATTTT.

V usage is TRBV3-1 (or the pseudogene TRBV3-2) and J usage is TRBJ2-1, with 10 bases matching TRBD2. Germline CDR1 reads LGHDT; CDR2 reads YNNKEL (reference sequence). The CDR3 totals 16 residues. V gave up 0 bases and J gave up 6 bases; unmatched junction bases: 5. The CDR3 sequence is CASSQERLAGPNEQFF. The CDR3 DNA reads as TGTGCCAGCAGCCAAGAGAGACTAGCGGGTCCCAATGAGCAGTTCTTC.

This chain links TRBV7-9 with TRBJ2-7, with a weak D call TRBD1 (7 bases). The CDR3 runs 14 residues. Germline CDR1 SEHNR, CDR2 FQNEAQ (reference sequence). The germline V and J ends were trimmed by 3 bases and 6 bases, with 15 bases remaining between them. The CDR3 region has the DNA TGTGCCAGCAGCTTGGCGCAGGGGGGCGGCGAGCAGTACTTC. It translates to CASSLAQGGGEQYF.